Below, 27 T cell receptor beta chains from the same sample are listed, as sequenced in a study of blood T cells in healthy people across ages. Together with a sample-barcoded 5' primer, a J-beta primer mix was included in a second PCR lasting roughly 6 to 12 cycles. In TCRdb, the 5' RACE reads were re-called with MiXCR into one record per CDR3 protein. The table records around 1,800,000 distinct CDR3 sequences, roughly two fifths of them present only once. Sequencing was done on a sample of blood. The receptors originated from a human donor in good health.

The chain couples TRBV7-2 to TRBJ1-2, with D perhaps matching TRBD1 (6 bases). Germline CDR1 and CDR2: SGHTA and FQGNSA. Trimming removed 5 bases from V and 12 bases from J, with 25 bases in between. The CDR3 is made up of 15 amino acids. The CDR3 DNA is TGTGCCAGCAGCCCTGAAACAGGGTTTGTTGCTAGGGACACCTTC. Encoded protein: CASSPETGFVARDTF.

The CDR3 DNA is TGTGCCAGCAAAGCAGAAACAGATACGCAGTATTTT. This encodes CASKAETDTQYF. This chain joins TRBV11-1 and TRBJ2-3; the D is unclear. V was clipped by 7 bases and J by 3 bases, with 8 bases between them. The CDR3 spans 12 residues. CDR1 SGHAT and CDR2 FQDESV come from the germline V gene (reference sequence).

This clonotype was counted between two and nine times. CDR3 nucleotide sequence: TGTGCCAGCAAGAAGGGGGTAGGATGGAATGAAAAACTGTTTTTT. This encodes CASKKGVGWNEKLFF. The rearrangement links TRBV6-5 to TRBJ1-4, with D tentatively TRBD1 (6 bases). This CDR3 is built from 15 residues. CDR1 MNHEY and CDR2 SVGAGI come from the germline V gene. Trimming removed 7 bases from V and 5 bases from J, with 17 bases in between.

CDR3 residues: CATSRDSGGESYEQYF. The CDR3 nucleotides read TGTGCCACCAGCAGAGATTCAGGGGGCGAATCCTACGAGCAGTACTTC. The rearrangement links TRBV15 to TRBJ2-7, with TRBD1 matching over 8 bases. Looked up from germline, CDR1 is LNHNV and CDR2 is YYDKDF (reference sequence). Losses at the gene ends were 0 bases for V and 1 base for J; bases not matched to a gene: 5. The CDR3 loop spans 16 amino acids.

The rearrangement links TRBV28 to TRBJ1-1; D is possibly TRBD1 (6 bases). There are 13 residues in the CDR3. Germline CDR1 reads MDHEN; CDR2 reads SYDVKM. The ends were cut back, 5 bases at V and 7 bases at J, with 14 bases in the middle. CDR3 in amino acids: CASSLGTHHEAFF. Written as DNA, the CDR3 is TGTGCCAGCAGTCTCGGGACACACCATGAAGCTTTCTTT.

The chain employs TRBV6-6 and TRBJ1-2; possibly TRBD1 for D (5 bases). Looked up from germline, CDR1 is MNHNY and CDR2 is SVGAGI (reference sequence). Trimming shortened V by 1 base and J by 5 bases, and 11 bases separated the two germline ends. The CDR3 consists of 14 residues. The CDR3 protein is CASSYLRGDYGYTF. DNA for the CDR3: TGTGCCAGCAGTTACTTAAGAGGGGATTATGGCTACACCTTC.

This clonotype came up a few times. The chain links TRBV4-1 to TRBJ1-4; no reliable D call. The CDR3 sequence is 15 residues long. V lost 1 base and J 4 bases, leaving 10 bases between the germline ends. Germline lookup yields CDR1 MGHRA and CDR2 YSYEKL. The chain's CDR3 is CASSQVDQRNEKLFF. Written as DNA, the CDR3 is TGCGCCAGCAGCCAAGTTGACCAGCGTAATGAAAAACTGTTTTTT.

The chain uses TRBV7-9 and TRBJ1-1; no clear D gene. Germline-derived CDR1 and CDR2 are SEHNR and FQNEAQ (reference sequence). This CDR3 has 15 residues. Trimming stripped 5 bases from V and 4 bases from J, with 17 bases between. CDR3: CASSVSRGRSTEAFF. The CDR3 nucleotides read TGTGCCAGCAGCGTATCTCGCGGGAGAAGCACTGAAGCTTTCTTT.

The CDR3 spells CASSYQGAASTEAFF. CDR3 DNA: TGTGCCAGCAGTTACCAGGGGGCGGCAAGCACTGAAGCTTTCTTT. The J gene is TRBJ1-1, the V gene TRBV6-5, with 8 nucleotides matching TRBD1. The CDR3 totals 15 residues. CDR1 is MNHEY, CDR2 SVGAGI, per germline. V trimming: 2 bases; J trimming: 4 bases; junction bases outside the gene matches: 6.

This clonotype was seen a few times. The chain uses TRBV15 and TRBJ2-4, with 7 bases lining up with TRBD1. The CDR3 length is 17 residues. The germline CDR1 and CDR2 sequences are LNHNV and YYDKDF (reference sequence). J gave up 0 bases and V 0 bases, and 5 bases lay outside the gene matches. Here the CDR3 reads CATSRDLRGPAKNIQYF. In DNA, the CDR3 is TGTGCCACCAGCAGAGATTTAAGGGGGCCAGCCAAAAACATTCAGTACTTC.

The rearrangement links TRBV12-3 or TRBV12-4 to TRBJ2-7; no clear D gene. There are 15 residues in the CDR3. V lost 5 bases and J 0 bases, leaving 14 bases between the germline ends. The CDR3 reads CASSGSTAISYEQYF. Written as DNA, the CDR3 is TGTGCCAGCAGTGGTTCCACAGCGATCTCCTACGAGCAGTACTTC.

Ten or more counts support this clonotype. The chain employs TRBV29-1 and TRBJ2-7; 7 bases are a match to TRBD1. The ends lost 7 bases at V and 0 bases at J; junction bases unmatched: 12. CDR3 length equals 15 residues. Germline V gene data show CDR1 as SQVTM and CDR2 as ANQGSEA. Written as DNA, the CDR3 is TGCAGCGCCCGGACAGGCGAATACTCCTCCTACGAGCAGTACTTC. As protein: CSARTGEYSSYEQYF.

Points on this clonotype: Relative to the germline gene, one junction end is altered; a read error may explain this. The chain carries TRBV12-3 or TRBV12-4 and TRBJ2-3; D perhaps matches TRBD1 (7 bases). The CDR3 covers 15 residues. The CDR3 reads CASSQGGLLKDTQYF. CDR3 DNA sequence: TGTGCCAGCAGCCAGGGGGGACTGCTAAAGGATACGCAATATTTT.

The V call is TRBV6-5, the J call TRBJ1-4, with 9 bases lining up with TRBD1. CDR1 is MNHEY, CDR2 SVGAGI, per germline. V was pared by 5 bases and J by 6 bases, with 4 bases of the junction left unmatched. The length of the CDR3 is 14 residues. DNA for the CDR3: TGTGCCAGCAGTAGGGACAGGGAAGATGAAAAACTGTTTTTT. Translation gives CASSRDREDEKLFF.

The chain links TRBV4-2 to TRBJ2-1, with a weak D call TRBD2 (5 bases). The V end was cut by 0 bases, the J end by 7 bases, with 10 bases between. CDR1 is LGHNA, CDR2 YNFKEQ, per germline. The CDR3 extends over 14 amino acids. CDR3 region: CASSQDWGENEQFF. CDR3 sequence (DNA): TGTGCCAGCAGCCAAGATTGGGGAGAGAATGAGCAGTTCTTC.

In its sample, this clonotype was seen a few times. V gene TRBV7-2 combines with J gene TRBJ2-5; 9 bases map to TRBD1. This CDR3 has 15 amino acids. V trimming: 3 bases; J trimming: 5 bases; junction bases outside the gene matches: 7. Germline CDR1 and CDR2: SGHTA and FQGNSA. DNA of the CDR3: TGTGCCAGCAGCTTCCAACAGGGGGCTGGGGAGACCCAGTACTTC. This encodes CASSFQQGAGETQYF.

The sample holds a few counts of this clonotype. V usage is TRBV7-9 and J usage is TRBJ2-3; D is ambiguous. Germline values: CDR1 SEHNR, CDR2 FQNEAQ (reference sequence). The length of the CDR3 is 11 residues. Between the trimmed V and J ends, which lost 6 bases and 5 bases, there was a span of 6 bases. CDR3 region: CASRSIDTQYF. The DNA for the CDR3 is TGTGCCAGCAGATCGATAGATACGCAGTATTTT.

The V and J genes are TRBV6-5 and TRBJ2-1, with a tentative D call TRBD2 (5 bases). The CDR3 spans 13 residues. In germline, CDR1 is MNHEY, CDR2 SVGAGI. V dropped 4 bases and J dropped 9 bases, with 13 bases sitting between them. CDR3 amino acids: CASSSRTQSEQFF. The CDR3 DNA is TGTGCCAGCAGTTCCCGGACTCAGAGTGAGCAGTTCTTC.

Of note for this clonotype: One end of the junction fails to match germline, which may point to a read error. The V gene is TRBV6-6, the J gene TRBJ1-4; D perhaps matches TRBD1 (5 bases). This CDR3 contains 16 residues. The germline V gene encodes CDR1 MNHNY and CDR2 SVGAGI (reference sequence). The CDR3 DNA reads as TGTGTCAGCAGTGTAATTTCGGGACGGGAAAATGAAAAACTGTTTTTT. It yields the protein CVSSVISGRENEKLFF.

CDR3 in amino acids: CASLVGGAYEQYF. The CDR3 DNA reads as TGTGCCAGCCTGGTCGGGGGGGCCTACGAGCAGTACTTC. The chain carries TRBV25-1 and TRBJ2-7; 8 positions agree with TRBD2. The CDR3 sequence is 13 residues long. Looked up from germline, CDR1 is MGHDK and CDR2 is SYGVNS. Germline trimming cut 8 bases from V and 2 bases from J; bases unmatched to any gene: 5.

CDR3 sequence: CASSTDRDLNKRTSEETQYF. CDR3 bases: TGTGCCAGCAGCACTGACAGGGATCTGAACAAGAGAACATCTGAAGAGACCCAGTACTTC. This chain uses TRBV28 with TRBJ2-5; 7 nucleotides line up with TRBD1. V trimming: 6 bases; J trimming: 3 bases; junction bases outside the gene matches: 25. The CDR3 contains 20 residues. Per germline, CDR1 MDHEN and CDR2 SYDVKM.

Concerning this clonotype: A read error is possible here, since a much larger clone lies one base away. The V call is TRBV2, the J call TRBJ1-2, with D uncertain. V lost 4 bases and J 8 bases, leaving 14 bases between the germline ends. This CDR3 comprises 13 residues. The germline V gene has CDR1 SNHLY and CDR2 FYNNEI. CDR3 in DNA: TGTGCCAGCAGTGGAGCCGGGGTGGGAGGCTACACCTTC. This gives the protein CASSGAGVGGYTF.

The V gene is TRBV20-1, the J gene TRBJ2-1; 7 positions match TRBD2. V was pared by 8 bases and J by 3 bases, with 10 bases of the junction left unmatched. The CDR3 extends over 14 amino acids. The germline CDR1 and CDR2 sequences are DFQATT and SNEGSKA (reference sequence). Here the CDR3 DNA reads TGCAGTCTGGGGGGGATAAGCGACTACAATGAGCAGTTCTTC. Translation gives CSLGGISDYNEQFF.

The CDR3 here is CASSLGTLELQETQYF. The CDR3 nucleotides read TGCGCCAGCAGCTTGGGTACCTTAGAACTCCAAGAGACCCAGTACTTC. V and J are TRBV5-1 and TRBJ2-5; unclear D gene. V was trimmed by 0 bases and J by 1 base, leaving 13 bases between them. The CDR3 sequence is 16 residues long. Looked up from germline, CDR1 is SGHRS and CDR2 is YFSETQ.

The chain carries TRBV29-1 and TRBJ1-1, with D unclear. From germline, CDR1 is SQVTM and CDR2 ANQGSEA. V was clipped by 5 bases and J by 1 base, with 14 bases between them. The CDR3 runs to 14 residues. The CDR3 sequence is CSVLPMTPNTEAFF. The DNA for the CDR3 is TGCAGCGTTCTTCCGATGACACCGAACACTGAAGCTTTCTTT.

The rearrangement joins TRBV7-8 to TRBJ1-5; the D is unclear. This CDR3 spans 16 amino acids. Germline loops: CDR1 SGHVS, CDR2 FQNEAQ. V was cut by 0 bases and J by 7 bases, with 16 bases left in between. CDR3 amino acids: CASSLANWAGGQPQHF. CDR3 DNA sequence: TGTGCCAGCAGCTTAGCAAATTGGGCAGGAGGACAGCCCCAGCATTTT.

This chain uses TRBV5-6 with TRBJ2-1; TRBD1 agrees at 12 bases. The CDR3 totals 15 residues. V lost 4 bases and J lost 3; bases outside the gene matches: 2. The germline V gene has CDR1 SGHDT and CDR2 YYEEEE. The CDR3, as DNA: TGTGCCAGCAGCGGGACAGGGGGCGGCTACAATGAGCAGTTCTTC. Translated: CASSGTGGGYNEQFF.